The clone carrying this TCR beta chain was seen repeatedly, ten times or more. Its antigen is still unknown. The sample belongs to a study of blood T cells in healthy people across ages. Overall study findings and caveats: Underestimates were what the diversity estimates from one million T cells were considered to be. The recorded TCR beta diversity per million T cells decreased in a roughly linear manner with age.

It was with a sample-barcoded 5' primer and a J-beta primer mix that a second PCR of about 6 to 12 cycles was run. A 12-random-nucleotide template-switch adaptor tagged each cDNA molecule. TCRdb passed the 5' RACE reads through MiXCR, listing each CDR3 protein once. This sample yields hundreds of thousands of distinct CDR3 sequences, of which more than 25% are seen a single time; roughly 17% belongs to the top ten. Trimming pared 6 bases from V and 8 bases from J, leaving 16 bases between. The CDR3 covers 14 residues. Germline V CDR1 and CDR2: ENHRY, SYGVKD. Donors gave around 9.3 milliliters of peripheral blood apiece.

Sequenced: blood. The chain is built from TRBV10-3 and TRBJ1-4, with TRBD1 as a possible D gene (5 bases). The sequence came from a woman of 80 years or more in good health. The CDR3 protein is CAISGTLGSEKLFF. CDR3 sequence (DNA): TGTGCCATCAGCGGGACCTTGGGTAGCGAAAAACTGTTTTTT.